This T cell receptor beta chain emerged from a study of vaccination and CD4 T cells after COVID-19. The overall study: Spike peptides, overlapping and drawn from SARS-CoV-2, HCoV-NL63, HCoV-OC43 and HCoV-229E, were used to stimulate cells. Control cultures, each given a CEFX pool, an HIV-1 Nef pool, or no peptide, were included.

This CDR3 is built from 16 residues. An Oncomine TCR Beta short-read assay was used to sequence the DNA from cultured CD4+ T cells. TCRdb re-called the PCR reads with MiXCR, one entry per CDR3 protein. The profile shows about 16,000 distinct CDR3 sequences, roughly 53% of them singletons. The treatment here: approximately nine-day PBMC culture with coronavirus spike peptide pools or control peptides (ViraFEST assay). ViraFEST relied on peptide pools to expand antigen-specific T cells; the TCRs were sequenced afterward. Notes on this clonotype: Its antigen is as yet unknown.

The V call is TRBV21-1, the J call TRBJ1-4. TRBV21-1 is a pseudogene locus. The source is a human donor who had recovered from COVID-19. The sequenced sample was CD4+ T cells from blood, cultured in vitro. The CDR3 here is CASSSYGRATNEKLFF. CDR3 coding DNA: TGTGCCAGCAGCTCGTACGGGAGGGCAACTAATGAAAAACTGTTTTTT.